This TCR beta chain was identified in a study of vaccination and CD4 T cells after COVID-19. Study information: The cells in question were stimulated using overlapping spike peptides derived from SARS-CoV-2, HCoV-NL63, HCoV-OC43 and HCoV-229E.

Of note for this clonotype: What it binds is unknown.

Treatment meaning: approximately nine-day PBMC culture with coronavirus spike peptide pools or control peptides (ViraFEST assay). V was trimmed by 6 bases and J by 6 bases, leaving 12 bases between them. The CDR3 spans 13 residues. CDR1 is MNHNS and CDR2 is SASEGT in the germline V gene. Sequencing of cultured CD4+ T cell DNA used the Oncomine TCR Beta short-read assay. TCRdb analysed the PCR reads with MiXCR anew, one entry per CDR3 protein. This table holds roughly 12,000 distinct CDR3 sequences, roughly two fifths found once. Study results and limitations: Detection of a median roughly 84% of reactive clones in convalescent patients was confined to the period after vaccination.

The specimen was cultured CD4+ T cells from blood. This clonotype was sampled from a human donor with COVID-19. The chain is built from TRBV6-1 and TRBJ1-5, with D tentatively TRBD1 (5 bases). This CDR3 reads CASRPDRAQPQHF. CDR3 DNA sequence: TGTGCCAGCAGACCCGACAGAGCTCAGCCCCAGCATTTT.